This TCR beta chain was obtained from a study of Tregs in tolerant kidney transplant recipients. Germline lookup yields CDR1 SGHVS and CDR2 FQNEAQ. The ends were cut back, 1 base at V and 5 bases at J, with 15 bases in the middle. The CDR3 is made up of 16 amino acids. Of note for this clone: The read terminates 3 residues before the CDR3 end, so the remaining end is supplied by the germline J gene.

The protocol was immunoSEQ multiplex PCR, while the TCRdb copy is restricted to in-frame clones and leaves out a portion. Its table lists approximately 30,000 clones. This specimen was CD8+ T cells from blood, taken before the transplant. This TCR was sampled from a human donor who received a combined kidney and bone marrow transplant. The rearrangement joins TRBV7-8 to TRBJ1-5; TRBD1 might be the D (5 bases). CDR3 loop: CASSLGSGLGDQPQHF. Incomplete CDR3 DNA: TGTGCCAGCAGCTTAGGTTCGGGACTAGGGGATCAGCCC.